Listed below are T cell receptor beta chains from one sample, sequenced in a study of memory CD4+ T cells and cytomegalovirus serostatus. Using immunoSEQ multiplex PCR, the repertoire was profiled, and TCRdb retains in-frame clones only, with some absent. The profile covers 50,000 to 60,000 clones, with 65% to 85% appearing a single time and 2% taken by the ten largest. The sequenced sample was memory CD4+ T cells from blood. These TCRs come from an adult in good health and CMV-seropositive. CDR3s include the opening cysteine and the closing phenylalanine or tryptophan. D genes are given only for firm matches. Size is stated for part of the rows, as once, few or many counts, or as a class when the clone is expanded.

V: TRBV6-6
size: NA
D: NA
J: TRBJ1-5
CDR3: CASSYSEGPQHF
DNA: TGTGCCAGCAGTTACTCCGAGGGGCCCCAGCATTTT

V: TRBV10-1
size: NA
D: TRBD2
J: TRBJ2-7
CDR3: CASSVAGTYEQYF
DNA: TGCGCCAGCAGTGTAGCGGGGACCTACGAGCAGTACTTC

V: TRBV7-9
size: NA
D: NA
J: TRBJ2-6
CDR3: CASSLASQGANVLTF
DNA: TGTGCCAGCAGCTTAGCCTCCCAAGGGGCCAACGTCCTGACTTTC

V: TRBV9
size: few
D: NA
J: TRBJ1-1
CDR3: CASSVGVKLGGTEAFF
DNA: TGTGCCAGCAGCGTAGGGGTAAAACTGGGGGGAACTGAAGCTTTCTTT

V: TRBV27
size: NA
D: TRBD1
J: TRBJ2-7
CDR3: CASSPRTGGGYEQYF
DNA: TGTGCCAGCAGTCCCCGGACAGGGGGTGGGTACGAGCAGTACTTC

V: TRBV6-5
size: NA
D: NA
J: TRBJ1-2
CDR3: CASSYGPAGGYTF
DNA: TGTGCCAGCAGTTACGGACCCGCTGGTGGCTACACCTTC

V: TRBV5-6
size: few
D: NA
J: TRBJ2-5
CDR3: CASSYPQETQYF
DNA: TGTGCCAGCAGCTACCCACAAGAGACCCAGTACTTC

V: TRBV4-2
size: NA
D: TRBD2
J: TRBJ2-7
CDR3: CASSQASGGEYEQYF
DNA: TGTGCCAGCAGCCAAGCTAGCGGGGGTGAATACGAGCAGTACTTC

V: TRBV18
size: NA
D: TRBD2
J: TRBJ2-1
CDR3: CASSLTSDAYNEQFF
DNA: TGTGCCAGCTCACTCACTAGCGACGCCTACAATGAGCAGTTCTTC

V: TRBV11-2
size: NA
D: TRBD1
J: TRBJ2-2
CDR3: CASSSLTGDGELFF
DNA: TGTGCCAGCAGCTCCCTTACAGGGGACGGGGAGCTGTTTTTT

V: TRBV7-3
size: NA
D: TRBD1
J: TRBJ2-3
CDR3: CASSFRGQRDTQYF
DNA: TGTGCCAGCAGCTTCAGGGGGCAGAGAGATACGCAGTATTTT

V: TRBV4-3
size: NA
D: NA
J: TRBJ1-2
CDR3: CASSQVRFNGYTF
DNA: TGCGCCAGCAGCCAAGTCAGATTTAATGGCTACACCTTC

V: TRBV19
size: NA
D: NA
J: TRBJ1-2
CDR3: CATTPGPLRGYTF
DNA: TGTGCCACCACCCCCGGCCCCCTGCGGGGCTACACCTTC

V: TRBV6-1
size: NA
D: NA
J: TRBJ1-3
CDR3: CASSEATGMYAGNTIYF
DNA: TGTGCCAGCAGTGAAGCAACAGGGATGTATGCTGGAAACACCATATATTTT

V: TRBV11-3
size: NA
D: NA
J: TRBJ1-3
CDR3: CASSTGPGNTIYF
DNA: TGTGCCAGCAGTACAGGGCCTGGAAACACCATATATTTT

V: TRBV28
size: once
D: NA
J: TRBJ1-4
CDR3: CASSLHRELFF
DNA: TGTGCCAGCAGTTTACATAGAGAACTGTTTTTT

V: TRBV28
size: NA
D: NA
J: TRBJ2-7
CDR3: CASSPDSYEQYF
DNA: TGTGCCAGCAGCCCGGACAGCTACGAGCAGTACTTC

V: TRBV18
size: NA
D: TRBD1
J: TRBJ2-3
CDR3: CASSPRDRLVMDTQYF
DNA: TGTGCCAGCTCACCAAGGGACAGGCTAGTAATGGATACGCAGTATTTT

V: TRBV7-9
size: NA
D: TRBD1
J: TRBJ1-2
CDR3: CASSLLPGQGRVAGYTF
DNA: TGTGCCAGCAGCCTACTACCGGGACAGGGGCGTGTAGCTGGCTACACCTTC

V: TRBV7-9
size: NA
D: NA
J: TRBJ2-2
CDR3: CASSFPGTGELFF
DNA: TGTGCCAGCAGCTTTCCGGGAACCGGGGAGCTGTTTTTT

V: TRBV5-1
size: NA
D: NA
J: TRBJ1-1
CDR3: CASSSDGYTEAFF
DNA: TGCGCCAGCAGCTCGGACGGTTACACTGAAGCTTTCTTT

V: TRBV19
size: NA
D: NA
J: TRBJ2-6
CDR3: CASSIGRISGANVLTF
DNA: TGTGCCAGTAGTATTGGAAGAATCTCTGGGGCCAACGTCCTGACTTTC

V: TRBV5-5
size: once
D: NA
J: TRBJ2-7
CDR3: CASSSQVGSYEQYF
DNA: TGTGCCAGCAGCAGTCAGGTGGGCTCCTACGAGCAGTACTTC

V: TRBV25-1
size: NA
D: NA
J: TRBJ2-5
CDR3: CASSDLQGIKETQYF
DNA: TGTGCCAGCAGTGACCTTCAGGGTATTAAGGAGACCCAGTACTTC

V: TRBV5-1
size: NA
D: NA
J: TRBJ1-2
CDR3: CASSLDRRGHGYTF
DNA: TGCGCCAGCAGCTTGGACCGCCGGGGGCATGGCTACACCTTC

V: TRBV29-1
size: NA
D: NA
J: TRBJ1-1
CDR3: CSVRSTLNTEAFF
DNA: TGCAGCGTGCGATCCACCCTGAACACTGAAGCTTTCTTT